The rows below give T cell receptor beta chains drawn from one sample of a study of T cells after yellow fever vaccination. From the 5' RACE reads, TCRdb called clonotypes with MiXCR, one entry per CDR3 protein. The sample holds some 560,000 distinct CDR3 sequences, about a sixth seen once. The material was PBMCs, obtained around 5 days after the first yellow fever vaccination. These receptors all come from a man between 18 and 35 years old who received the YFV17D yellow fever vaccine. CDR3s include the opening cysteine and the closing phenylalanine or tryptophan. The order of the fields is J gene, D gene, V gene, clone size, CDR3 DNA, CDR3 protein. The D gene is left open where the match is weak. The size of a clone is reported for some rows only, either as once, few or many, or as a class for expanded clones.

TRBJ1-2	.	TRBV12-3/TRBV12-4	.	TGTGCCAGCACCAACCTGAGTGACCGGTATGGCTACACCTTC	CASTNLSDRYGYTF
TRBJ1-5	.	TRBV7-8	few	TGTGCCAGCAGCTTCGATCATAGCAATCAGCCCCAGCATTTT	CASSFDHSNQPQHF
TRBJ2-3	TRBD1	TRBV5-1	.	TGCGCCAGCAGCTTGGCCATGGACAGGGGTTCGTATTTT	CASSLAMDRGSYF
TRBJ1-2	TRBD1	TRBV5-1	many	TGCGCCAGCAGCTTGGCGGGACAGACCTATGGCTACACCTTC	CASSLAGQTYGYTF
TRBJ2-1	.	TRBV25-1	few	TGTGCCAGCAGAGCGAAGGGACTCGATTTTTACAATGAGCAGTTCTTC	CASRAKGLDFYNEQFF
TRBJ2-4	.	TRBV4-1	.	TGCGCCAGCAGGGCCAGGGATAAAAACATTCAGTACTTC	CASRARDKNIQYF
TRBJ1-4	.	TRBV7-2	few	TGTGCCAGCAGCTTAGCGGGGGGGCCAGATGAAAAACTGTTTTTT	CASSLAGGPDEKLFF
TRBJ2-1	.	TRBV2	.	TGTGCCAGCAGCGTTCGGATCGACGGGCGCCATGAGCAGTTCTTC	CASSVRIDGRHEQFF
TRBJ1-1	.	TRBV25-1	.	TGTGCCAGCCATCCACGCTTCGGGACCCCGAGAGCTTTCTTT	CASHPRFGTPRAFF
TRBJ2-1	TRBD1	TRBV7-2	few	TGTGCCAGCAGCCCCTTAGGGGGCCAGGGAAATGAGCAGTTCTTC	CASSPLGGQGNEQFF
TRBJ2-1	TRBD2	TRBV6-4	.	TGTGCCAGCAGTGACTCAAGCGGGGGCTCGGGTGAGCAGTTCTTC	CASSDSSGGSGEQFF